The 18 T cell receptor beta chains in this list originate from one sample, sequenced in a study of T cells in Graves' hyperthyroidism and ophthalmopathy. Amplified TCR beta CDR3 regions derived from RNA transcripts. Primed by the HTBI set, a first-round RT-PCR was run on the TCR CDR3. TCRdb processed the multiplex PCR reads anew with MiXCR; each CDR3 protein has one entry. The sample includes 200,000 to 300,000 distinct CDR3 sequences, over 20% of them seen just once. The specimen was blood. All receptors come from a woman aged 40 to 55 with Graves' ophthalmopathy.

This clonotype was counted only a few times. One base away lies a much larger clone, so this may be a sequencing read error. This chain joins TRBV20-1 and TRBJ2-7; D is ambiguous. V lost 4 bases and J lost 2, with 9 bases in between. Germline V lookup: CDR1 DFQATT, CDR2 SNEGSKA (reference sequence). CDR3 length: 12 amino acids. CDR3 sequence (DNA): TGCAGTGCTATCAGCGTTACCTACGAGCAGTACTTC. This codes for CSAISVTYEQYF.

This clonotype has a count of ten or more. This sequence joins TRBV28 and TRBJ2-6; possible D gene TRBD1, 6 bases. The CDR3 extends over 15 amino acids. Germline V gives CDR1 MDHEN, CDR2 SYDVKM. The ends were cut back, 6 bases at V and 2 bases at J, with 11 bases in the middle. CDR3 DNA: TGTGCCAGCAGCCGCCCAGGGGCTGGGGCCAACGTCCTGACTTTC. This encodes CASSRPGAGANVLTF.

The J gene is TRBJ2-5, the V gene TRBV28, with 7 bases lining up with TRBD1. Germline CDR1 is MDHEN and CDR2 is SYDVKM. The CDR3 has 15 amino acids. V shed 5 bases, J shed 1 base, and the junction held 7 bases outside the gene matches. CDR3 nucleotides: TGTGCCAGCAGTCCACCGGGACAGCTCCAAGAGACCCAGTACTTC. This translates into CASSPPGQLQETQYF.

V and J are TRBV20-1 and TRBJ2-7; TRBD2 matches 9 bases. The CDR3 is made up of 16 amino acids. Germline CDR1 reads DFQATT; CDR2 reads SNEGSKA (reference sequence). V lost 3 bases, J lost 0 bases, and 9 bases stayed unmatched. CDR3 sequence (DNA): TGCAGTGCTAGGAACGGACTAGCGATCCTCTCCTACGAGCAGTACTTC. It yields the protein CSARNGLAILSYEQYF.

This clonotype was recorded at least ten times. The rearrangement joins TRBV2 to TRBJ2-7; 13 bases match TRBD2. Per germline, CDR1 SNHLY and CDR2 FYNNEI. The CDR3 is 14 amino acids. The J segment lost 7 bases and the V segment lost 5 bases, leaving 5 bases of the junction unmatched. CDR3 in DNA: TGTGCCAGCAGTCCCCGACTAGCGGGAGGTGAGCAGTACTTC. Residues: CASSPRLAGGEQYF.

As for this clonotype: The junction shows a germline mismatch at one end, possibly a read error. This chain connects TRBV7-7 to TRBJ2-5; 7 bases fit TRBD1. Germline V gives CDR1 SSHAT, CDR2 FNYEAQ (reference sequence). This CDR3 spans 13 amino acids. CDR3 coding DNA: TGTGCTAGCAGCCCGGGACAGCGGGAGACCCAGTACTTC. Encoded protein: CASSPGQRETQYF.

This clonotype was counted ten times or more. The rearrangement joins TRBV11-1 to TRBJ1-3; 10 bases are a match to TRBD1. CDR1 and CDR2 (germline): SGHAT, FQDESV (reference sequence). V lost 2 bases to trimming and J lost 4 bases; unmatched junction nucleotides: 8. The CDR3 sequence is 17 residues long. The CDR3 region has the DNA TGTGCCAGCAGCTTAAGTCCGGGACAGGGGTCCGGAAACACCATATATTTT. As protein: CASSLSPGQGSGNTIYF. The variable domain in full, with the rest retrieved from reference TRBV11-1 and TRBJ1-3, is EAEVAQSPRYKITEKSQAVAFWCDPISGHATLYWYRQILGQGPELLVQFQDESVVDDSQLPKDRFSAERLKGVDSTLKIQPAELGDSAMYLCASSLSPGQGSGNTIYFGEGSWLTVV.

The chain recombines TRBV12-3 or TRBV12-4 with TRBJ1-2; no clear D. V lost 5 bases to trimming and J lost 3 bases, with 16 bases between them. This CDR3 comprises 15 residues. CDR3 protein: CASSPNLDKYYGYTF. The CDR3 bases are TGTGCCAGCAGTCCGAATCTAGACAAGTACTATGGCTACACCTTC.

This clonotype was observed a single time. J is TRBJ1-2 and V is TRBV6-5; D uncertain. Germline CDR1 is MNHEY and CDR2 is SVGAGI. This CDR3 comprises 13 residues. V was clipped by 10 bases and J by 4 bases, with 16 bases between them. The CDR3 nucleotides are TGTGCCACGGTTACTGTAGGAGGCTATGGCTACACCTTC. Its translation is CATVTVGGYGYTF.

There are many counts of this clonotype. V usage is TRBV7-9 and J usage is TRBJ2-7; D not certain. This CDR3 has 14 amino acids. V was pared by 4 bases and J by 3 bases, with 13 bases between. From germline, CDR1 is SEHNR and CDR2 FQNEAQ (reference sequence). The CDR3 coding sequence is TGTGCCAGCAGCTCCGGGTCCGCCTACTACGAGCAGTACTTC. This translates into CASSSGSAYYEQYF.

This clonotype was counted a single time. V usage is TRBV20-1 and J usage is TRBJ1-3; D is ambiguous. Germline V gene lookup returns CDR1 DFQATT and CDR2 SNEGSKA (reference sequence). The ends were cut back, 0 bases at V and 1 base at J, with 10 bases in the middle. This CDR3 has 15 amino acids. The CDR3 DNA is TGCAGTGCTAGAGATTGGGGAACGTCTGGAAACACCATATATTTT. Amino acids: CSARDWGTSGNTIYF.

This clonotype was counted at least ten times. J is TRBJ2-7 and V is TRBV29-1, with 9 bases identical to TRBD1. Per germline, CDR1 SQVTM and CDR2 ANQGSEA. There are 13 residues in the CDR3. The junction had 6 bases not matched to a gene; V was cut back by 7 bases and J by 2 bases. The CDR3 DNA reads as TGCAGCGGGATGGACAGGGGTCCCTACGAGCAGTACTTC. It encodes CSGMDRGPYEQYF.

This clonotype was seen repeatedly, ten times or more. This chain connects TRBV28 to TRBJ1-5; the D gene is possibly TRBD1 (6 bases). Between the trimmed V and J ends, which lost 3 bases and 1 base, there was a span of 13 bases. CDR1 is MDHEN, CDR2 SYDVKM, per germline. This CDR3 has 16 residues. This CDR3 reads CASSFGWGASNQPQHF. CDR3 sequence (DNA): TGTGCCAGCAGTTTCGGTTGGGGGGCCAGCAATCAGCCCCAGCATTTT.

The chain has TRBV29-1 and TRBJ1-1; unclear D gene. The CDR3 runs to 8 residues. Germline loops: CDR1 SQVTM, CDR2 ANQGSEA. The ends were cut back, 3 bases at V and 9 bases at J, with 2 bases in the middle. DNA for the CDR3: TGCAGCGTTGATCAAGCTTTCTTT. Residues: CSVDQAFF.

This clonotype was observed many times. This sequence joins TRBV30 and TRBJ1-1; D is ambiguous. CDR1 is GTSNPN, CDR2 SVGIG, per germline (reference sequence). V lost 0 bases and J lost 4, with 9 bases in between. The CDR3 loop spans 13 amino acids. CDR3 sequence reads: CAWSVSRSTEAFF. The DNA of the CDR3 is TGTGCCTGGAGTGTATCGAGGAGCACTGAAGCTTTCTTT.

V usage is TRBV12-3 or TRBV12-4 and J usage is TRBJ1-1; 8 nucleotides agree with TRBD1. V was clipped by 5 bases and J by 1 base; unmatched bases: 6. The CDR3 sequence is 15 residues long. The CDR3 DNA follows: TGTGCCAGCAGTCCAAGACAGGGGTCGAACACTGAAGCTTTCTTT. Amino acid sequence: CASSPRQGSNTEAFF.

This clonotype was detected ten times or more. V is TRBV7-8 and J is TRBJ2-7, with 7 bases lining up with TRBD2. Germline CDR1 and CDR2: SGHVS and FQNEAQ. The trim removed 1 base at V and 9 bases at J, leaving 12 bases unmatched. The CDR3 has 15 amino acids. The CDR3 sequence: CASSLGGFSGWLQYF. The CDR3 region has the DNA TGTGCCAGCAGCTTAGGAGGTTTTAGCGGGTGGTTGCAGTACTTC.

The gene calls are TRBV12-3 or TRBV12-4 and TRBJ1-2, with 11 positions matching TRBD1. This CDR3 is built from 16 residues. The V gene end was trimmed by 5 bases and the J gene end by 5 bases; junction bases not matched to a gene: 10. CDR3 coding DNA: TGTGCCAGCAGTCGCACCCGGGACAGGGGGTCGTATGGCTACACCTTC. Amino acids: CASSRTRDRGSYGYTF.